This T cell receptor (beta chain) is drawn from a study of T cell responses to AZD1222 COVID-19 vaccine. This CDR3 region has 12 residues. Deletions cut 6 bases from V and 6 bases from J, with 10 bases between. Germline-derived CDR1 and CDR2 are MDHEN and SYDVKM. Study observations and caveats: Donors were chiefly white British, with a greater number of females, and clonal diversity was perhaps underestimated. Reports indicate that nearly half of spike-specific TCRs are directed at unmutated variant regions.

Generated by immunoSEQ multiplex PCR, the TCRdb table keeps only in-frame clones and is missing some. The sample records around 200,000 clones, 94% being singletons. Pooled in the analysis were second doses at about 4 or about 12 weeks. This clone was counted a single time. What it binds is unknown. The chain has TRBV28 and TRBJ2-3; D is ambiguous. Sequenced material: peripheral blood, taken 28 days after the second AZD1222 dose. This receptor was obtained from an adult who received the AZD1222 COVID-19 vaccine. The CDR3 region is CASRSTLDTQYF. DNA of the CDR3: TGTGCCAGCAGATCTACCTTGGATACGCAGTATTTT.